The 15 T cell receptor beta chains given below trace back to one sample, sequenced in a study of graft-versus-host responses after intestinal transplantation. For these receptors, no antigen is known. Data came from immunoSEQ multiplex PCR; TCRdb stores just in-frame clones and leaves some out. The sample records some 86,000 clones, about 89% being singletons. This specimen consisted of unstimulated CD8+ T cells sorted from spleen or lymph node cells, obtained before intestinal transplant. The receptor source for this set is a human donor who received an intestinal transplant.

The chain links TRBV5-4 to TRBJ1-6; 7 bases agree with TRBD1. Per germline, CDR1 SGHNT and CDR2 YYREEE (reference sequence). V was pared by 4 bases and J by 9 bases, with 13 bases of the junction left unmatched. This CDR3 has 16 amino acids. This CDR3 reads CASSPHLQGSASPLHF. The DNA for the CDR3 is TGTGCCAGCAGCCCCCACCTACAGGGGAGTGCTTCACCCCTCCACTTT.

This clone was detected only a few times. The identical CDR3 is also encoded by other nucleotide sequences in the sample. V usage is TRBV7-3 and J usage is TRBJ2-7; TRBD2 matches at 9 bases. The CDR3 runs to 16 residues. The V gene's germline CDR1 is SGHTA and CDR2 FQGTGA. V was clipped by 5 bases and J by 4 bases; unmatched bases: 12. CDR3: CASSPEGRAGGYEQYF. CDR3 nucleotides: TGTGCCAGCAGCCCAGAAGGGCGGGCGGGGGGGTACGAGCAGTACTTC.

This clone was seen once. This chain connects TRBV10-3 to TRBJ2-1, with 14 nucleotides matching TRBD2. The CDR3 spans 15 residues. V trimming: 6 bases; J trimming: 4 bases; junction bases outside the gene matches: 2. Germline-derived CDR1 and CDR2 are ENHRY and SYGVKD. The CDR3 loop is CAIRGLAGVYNEQFF. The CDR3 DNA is TGTGCCATCAGGGGACTAGCGGGGGTATACAATGAGCAGTTCTTC.

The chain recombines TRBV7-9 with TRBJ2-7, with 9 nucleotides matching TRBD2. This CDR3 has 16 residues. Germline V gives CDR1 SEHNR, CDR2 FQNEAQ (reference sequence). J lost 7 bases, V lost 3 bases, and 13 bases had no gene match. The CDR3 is CASSFPEVSGSWEQYF. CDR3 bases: TGTGCCAGCAGCTTTCCCGAGGTTAGCGGGAGTTGGGAGCAGTACTTC.

The CDR3 region has the DNA TGTGCCAGCAGTTTACTCGCAGGCCCAGGGAGCAATCAGCCCCAGCATTTT. Its protein is CASSLLAGPGSNQPQHF. The chain couples TRBV27 to TRBJ1-5, with D possibly TRBD1 on 5 matching bases. From germline, CDR1 is MNHEY and CDR2 SMNVEV (reference sequence). The CDR3 runs 17 residues. Trimming shortened V by 2 bases and J by 1 base, and 15 bases separated the two germline ends.

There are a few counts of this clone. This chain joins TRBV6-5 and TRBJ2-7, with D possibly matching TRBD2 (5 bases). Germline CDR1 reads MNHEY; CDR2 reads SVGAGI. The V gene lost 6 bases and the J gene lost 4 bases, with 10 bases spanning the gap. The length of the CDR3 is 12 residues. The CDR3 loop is CASSPGIYEQYF. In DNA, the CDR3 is TGTGCCAGCAGCCCCGGGATATACGAGCAGTACTTC.

In DNA, the CDR3 is TGCGCCAGCAGCCAAGTGGTGGAGGGTGGTTCACCCCTCCACTTT. It codes for CASSQVVEGGSPLHF. The chain recombines TRBV4-1 with TRBJ1-6, with D hard to call. The CDR3 has 15 residues. The germline gives CDR1 MGHRA, CDR2 YSYEKL. V lost 1 base and J lost 9, with 13 bases in between.

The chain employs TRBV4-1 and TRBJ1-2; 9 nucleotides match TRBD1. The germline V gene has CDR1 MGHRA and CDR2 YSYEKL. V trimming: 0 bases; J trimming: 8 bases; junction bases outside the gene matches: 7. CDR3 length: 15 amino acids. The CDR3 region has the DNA TGCGCCAGCAGCCAAGAGAAACAGGGGGCGTGGGGCTACACCTTC. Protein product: CASSQEKQGAWGYTF.

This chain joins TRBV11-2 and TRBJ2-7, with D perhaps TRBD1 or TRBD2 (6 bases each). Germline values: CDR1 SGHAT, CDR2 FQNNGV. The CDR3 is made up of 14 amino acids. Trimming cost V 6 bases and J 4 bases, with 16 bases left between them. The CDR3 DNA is TGTGCCAGCAGACCCGTCCGGGGGCGATACGAGCAGTACTTC. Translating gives CASRPVRGRYEQYF.

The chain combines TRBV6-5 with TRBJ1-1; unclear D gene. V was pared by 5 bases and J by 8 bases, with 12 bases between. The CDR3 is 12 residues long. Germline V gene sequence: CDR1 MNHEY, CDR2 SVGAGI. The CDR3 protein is CASSEAWAEAFF. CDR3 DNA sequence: TGTGCCAGCAGTGAAGCGTGGGCGGAAGCTTTCTTT.

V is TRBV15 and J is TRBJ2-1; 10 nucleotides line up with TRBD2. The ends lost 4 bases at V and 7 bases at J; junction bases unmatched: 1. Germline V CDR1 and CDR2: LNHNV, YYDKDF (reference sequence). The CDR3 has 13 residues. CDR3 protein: CATSKTSGNEQFF. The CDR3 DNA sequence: TGTGCCACCAGCAAGACTAGCGGGAATGAGCAGTTCTTC.

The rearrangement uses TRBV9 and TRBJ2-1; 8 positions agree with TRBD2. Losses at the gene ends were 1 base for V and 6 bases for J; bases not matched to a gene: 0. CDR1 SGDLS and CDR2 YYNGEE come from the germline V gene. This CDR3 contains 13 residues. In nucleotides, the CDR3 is TGTGCCAGCAGCGTAAGCGGGAGCAATGAGCAGTTCTTC. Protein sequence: CASSVSGSNEQFF.

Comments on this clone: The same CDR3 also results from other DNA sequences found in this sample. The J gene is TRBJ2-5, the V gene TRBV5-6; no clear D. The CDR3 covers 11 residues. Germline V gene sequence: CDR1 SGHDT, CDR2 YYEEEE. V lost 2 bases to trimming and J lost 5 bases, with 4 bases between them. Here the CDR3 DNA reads TGTGCCAGCAGCTTTTTGGAGACCCAGTACTTC. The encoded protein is CASSFLETQYF.

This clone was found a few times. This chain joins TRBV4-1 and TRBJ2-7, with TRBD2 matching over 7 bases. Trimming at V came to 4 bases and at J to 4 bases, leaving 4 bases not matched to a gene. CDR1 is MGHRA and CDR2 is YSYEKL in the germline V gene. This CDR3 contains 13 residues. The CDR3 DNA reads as TGCGCCAGCAGCCCCGGGGAGGGTTACGAGCAGTACTTC. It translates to CASSPGEGYEQYF.

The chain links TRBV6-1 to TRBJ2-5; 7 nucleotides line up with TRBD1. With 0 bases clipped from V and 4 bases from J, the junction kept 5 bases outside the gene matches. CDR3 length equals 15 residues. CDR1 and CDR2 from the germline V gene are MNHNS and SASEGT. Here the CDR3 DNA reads TGTGCCAGCAGTGAAGCCCCAGGGGGATCAGAGACCCAGTACTTC. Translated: CASSEAPGGSETQYF.